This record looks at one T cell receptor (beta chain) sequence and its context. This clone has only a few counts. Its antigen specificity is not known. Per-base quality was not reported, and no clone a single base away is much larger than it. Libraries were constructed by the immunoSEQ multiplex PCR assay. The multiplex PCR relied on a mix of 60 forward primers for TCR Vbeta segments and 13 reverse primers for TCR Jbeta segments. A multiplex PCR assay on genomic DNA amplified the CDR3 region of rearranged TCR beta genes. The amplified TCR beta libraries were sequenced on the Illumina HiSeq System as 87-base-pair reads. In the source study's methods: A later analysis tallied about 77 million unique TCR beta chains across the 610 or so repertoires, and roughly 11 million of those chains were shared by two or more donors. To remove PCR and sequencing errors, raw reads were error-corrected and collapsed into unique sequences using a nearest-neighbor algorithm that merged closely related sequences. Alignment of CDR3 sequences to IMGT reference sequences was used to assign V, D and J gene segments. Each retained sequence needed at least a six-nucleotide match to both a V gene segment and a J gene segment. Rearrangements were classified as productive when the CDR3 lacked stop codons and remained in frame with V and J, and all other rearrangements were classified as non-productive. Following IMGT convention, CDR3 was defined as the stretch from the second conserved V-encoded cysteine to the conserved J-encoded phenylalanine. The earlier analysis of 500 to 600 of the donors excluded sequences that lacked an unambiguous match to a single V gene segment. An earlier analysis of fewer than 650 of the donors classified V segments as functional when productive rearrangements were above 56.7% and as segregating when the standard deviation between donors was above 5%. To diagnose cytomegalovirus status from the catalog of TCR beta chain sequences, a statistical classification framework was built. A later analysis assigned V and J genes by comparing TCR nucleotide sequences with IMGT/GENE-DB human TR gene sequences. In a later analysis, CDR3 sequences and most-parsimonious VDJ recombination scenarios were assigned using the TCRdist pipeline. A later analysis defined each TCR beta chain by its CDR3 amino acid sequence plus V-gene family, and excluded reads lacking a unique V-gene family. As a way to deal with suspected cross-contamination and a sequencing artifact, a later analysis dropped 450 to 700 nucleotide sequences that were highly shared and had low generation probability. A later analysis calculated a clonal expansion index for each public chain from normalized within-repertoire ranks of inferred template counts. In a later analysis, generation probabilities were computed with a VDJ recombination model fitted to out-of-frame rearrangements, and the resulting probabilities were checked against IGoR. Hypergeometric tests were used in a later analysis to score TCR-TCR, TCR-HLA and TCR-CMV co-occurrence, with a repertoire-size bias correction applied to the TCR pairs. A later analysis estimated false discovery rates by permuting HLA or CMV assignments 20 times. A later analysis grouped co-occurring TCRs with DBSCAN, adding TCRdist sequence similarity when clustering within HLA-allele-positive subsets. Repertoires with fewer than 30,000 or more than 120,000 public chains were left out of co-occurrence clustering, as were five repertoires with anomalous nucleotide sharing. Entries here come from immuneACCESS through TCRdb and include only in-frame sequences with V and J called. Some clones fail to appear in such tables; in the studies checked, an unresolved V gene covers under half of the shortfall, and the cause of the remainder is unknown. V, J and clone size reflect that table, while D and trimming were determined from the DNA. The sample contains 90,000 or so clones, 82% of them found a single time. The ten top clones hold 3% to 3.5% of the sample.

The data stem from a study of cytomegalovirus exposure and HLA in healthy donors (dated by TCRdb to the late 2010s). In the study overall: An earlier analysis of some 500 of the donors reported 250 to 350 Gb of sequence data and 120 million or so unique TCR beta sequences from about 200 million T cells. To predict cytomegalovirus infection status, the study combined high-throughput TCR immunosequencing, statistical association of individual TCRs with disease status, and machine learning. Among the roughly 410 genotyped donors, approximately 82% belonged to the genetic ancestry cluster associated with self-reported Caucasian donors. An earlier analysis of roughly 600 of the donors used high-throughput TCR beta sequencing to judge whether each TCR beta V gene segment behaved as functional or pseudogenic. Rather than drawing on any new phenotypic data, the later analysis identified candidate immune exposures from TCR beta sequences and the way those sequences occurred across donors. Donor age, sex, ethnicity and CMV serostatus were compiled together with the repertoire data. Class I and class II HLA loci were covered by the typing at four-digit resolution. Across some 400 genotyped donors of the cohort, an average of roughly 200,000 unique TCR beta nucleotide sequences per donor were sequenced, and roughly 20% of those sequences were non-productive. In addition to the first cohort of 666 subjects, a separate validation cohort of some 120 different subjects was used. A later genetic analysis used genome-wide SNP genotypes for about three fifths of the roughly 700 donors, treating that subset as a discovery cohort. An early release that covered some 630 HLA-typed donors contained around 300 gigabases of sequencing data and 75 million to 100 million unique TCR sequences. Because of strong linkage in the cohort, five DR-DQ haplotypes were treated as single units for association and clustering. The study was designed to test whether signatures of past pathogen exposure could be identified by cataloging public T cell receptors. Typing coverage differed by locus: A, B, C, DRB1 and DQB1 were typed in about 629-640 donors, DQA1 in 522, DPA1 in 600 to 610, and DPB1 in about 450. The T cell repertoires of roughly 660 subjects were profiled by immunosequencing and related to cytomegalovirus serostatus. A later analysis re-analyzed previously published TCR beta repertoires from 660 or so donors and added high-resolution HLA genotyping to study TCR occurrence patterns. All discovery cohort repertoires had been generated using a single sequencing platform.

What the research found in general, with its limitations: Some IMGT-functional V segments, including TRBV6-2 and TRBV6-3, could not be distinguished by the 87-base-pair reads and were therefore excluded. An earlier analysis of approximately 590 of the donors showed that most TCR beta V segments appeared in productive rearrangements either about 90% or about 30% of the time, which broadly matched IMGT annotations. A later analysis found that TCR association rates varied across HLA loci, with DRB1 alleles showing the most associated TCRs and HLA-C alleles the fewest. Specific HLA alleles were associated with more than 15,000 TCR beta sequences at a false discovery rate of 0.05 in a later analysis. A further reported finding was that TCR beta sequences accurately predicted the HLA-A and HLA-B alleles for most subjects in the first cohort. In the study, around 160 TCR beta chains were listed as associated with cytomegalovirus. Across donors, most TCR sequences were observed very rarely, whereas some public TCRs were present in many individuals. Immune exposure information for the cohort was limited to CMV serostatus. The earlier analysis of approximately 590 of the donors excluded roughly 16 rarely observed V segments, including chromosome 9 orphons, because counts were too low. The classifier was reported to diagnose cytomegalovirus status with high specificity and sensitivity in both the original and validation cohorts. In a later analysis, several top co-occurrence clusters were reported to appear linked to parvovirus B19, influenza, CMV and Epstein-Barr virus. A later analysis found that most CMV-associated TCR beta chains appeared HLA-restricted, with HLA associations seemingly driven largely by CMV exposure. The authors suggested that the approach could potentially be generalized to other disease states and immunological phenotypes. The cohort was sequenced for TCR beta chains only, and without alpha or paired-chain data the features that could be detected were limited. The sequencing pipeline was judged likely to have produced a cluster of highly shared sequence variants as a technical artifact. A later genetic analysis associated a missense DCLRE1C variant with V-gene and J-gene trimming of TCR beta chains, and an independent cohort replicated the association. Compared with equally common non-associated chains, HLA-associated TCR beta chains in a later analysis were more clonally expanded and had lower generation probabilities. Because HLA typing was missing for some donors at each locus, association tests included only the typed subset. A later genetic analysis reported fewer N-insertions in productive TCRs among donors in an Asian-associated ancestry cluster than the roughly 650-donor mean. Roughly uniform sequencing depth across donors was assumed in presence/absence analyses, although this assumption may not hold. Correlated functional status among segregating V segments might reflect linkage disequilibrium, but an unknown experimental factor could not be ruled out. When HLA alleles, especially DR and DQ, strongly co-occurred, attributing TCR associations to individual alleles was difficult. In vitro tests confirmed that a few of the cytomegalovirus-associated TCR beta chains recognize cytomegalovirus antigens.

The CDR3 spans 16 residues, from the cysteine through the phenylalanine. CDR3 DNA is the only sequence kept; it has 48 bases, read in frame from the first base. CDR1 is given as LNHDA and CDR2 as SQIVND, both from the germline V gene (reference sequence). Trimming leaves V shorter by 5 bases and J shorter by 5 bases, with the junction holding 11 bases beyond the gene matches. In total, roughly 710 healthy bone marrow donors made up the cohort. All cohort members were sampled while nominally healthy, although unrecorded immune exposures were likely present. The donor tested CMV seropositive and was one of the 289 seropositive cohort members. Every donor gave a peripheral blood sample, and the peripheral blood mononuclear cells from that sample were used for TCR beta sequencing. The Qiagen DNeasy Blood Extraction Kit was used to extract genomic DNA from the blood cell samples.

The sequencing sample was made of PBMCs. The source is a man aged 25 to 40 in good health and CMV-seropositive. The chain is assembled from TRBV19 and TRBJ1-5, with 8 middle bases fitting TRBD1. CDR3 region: CASSLTDRGPYQPQHF. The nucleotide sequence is TGTGCCAGTAGTCTAACCGACAGGGGACCTTATCAGCCCCAGCATTTT. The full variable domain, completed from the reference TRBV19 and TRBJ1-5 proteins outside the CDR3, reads DGGITQSPKYLFRKEGQNVTLSCEQNLNHDAMYWYRQDPGQGLRLIYYSQIVNDFQKGDIAEGYSVSREKKESFPLTVTSAQKNPTAFYLCASSLTDRGPYQPQHFGDGTRLSIL.